The TCR beta chain under discussion was sequenced for a study of OX40 agonist ivuxolimab in advanced cancers. About the research overall: Patients were dosed intravenously with ivuxolimab at 0.01 to 10 mg/kg every 2 weeks.

V lost 4 bases and J lost 8; bases outside the gene matches: 4. The CDR3 is made up of 12 amino acids. Germline CDR1 reads SGHTA; CDR2 reads FQGNSA. Sequencing was performed with immunoSEQ multiplex PCR; in TCRdb, only in-frame clones are kept and a portion is missing. The sample holds roughly 53,000 clones, 70% to 90% seen once. The timepoints at which blood was sampled were baseline, cycle 4 day 1, and cycle 7 day 1. The chain uses TRBV7-2 and TRBJ1-2; TRBD1 matches 7 bases. The sequence derives from an adult with an advanced solid tumor such as melanoma, head and neck, liver or kidney cancer. This sample comprised CD4+ or CD8+ T cells sorted from blood, obtained in a trial of the OX40 agonist ivuxolimab. DNA for the CDR3: TGTGCCAGCAGCTACAGACAGGGCGGCTACACCTTC. Its translation: CASSYRQGGYTF.